This TCR beta chain was retrieved from a study of blood T cell repertoires in COVID-19. The study assigned cohorts using participant-reported clinical history. Cohort 3 recovery required two negative PCRs, clearance, or symptom resolution. In the original analysis: Estimated nucleated cell counts came from reference gene primer amplification. TCRdb's table, derived via immunoSEQ multiplex PCR, lists solely in-frame clones and lacks some. V, J and clone size are those of that table, while D and trimming were read from the DNA. Seen here are more than 300,000 clones, nearly 90% observed once, and the top ten hold around 6%. This clone occurred once. The receptor's source is a woman aged 25 to 39 who had recovered from COVID-19. The sample taken for sequencing was PBMCs or T cells enriched from blood (not recorded which).

Here the CDR3 DNA reads TGTGCCAGCAATCCCTTTCAGGGGGCTAGGAACACTGAAGCTTTCTTT. This sequence encodes CASNPFQGARNTEAFF. This rearrangement joins TRBV27 to TRBJ1-1, with 8 bases fitting TRBD1. The CDR3 length is 16 residues. Unmatched junction bases numbered 11, after V lost 7 bases and J lost 1 base. Germline lookup yields CDR1 MNHEY and CDR2 SMNVEV (reference sequence).